This T cell receptor beta chain appears in the sequencing data of a study of shared clonotypes between healthy human individuals. Naive CD8 isolation took CD45RO-negative cells positively selected for CCR7 and excluded terminally differentiated effector memory CD45RA+ cells. The deep-level immunoSEQ assay was used. The repertoire was sequenced with immunoSEQ multiplex PCR; TCRdb's copy has only in-frame clones and lacks some. The table includes roughly 570,000 clones, 95% to 98% detected once. A note on this clone: What it binds is not known.

Study-wide results and limits: Researchers sampled blood only, noting tissue repertoires likely differ.

The TCR sequence derives from a young man in good health. The sequenced material came from naive CD8+ T cells sorted from blood.

The CDR3 is CSVEGGLIPYNEQFF. The DNA for the CDR3 is TGCAGCGTTGAAGGGGGACTAATCCCCTACAATGAGCAGTTCTTC. This chain uses TRBV29-1 with TRBJ2-1, with TRBD2 matching over 7 bases. The V and J ends lost 1 base and 2 bases, in that order; junction bases with no gene match: 5. Germline CDR1 reads SQVTM; CDR2 reads ANQGSEA. The length of the CDR3 is 15 residues.